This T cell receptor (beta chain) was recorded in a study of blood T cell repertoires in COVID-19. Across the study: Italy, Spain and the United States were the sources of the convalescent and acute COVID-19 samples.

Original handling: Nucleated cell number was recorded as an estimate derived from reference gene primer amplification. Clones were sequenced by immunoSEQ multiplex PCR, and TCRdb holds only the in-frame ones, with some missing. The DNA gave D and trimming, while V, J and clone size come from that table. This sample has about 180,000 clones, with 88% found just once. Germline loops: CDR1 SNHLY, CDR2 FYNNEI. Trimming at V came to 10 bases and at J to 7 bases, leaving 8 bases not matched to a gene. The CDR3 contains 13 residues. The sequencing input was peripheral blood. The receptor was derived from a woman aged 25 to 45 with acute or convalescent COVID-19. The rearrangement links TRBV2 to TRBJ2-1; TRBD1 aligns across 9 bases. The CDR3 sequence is CATTGTGRNEQFF. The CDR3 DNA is TGTGCCACCACCGGGACAGGGCGGAATGAGCAGTTCTTC. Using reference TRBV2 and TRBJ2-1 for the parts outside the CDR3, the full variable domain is EPEVTQTPSHQVTQMGQEVILRCVPISNHLYFYWYRQILGQKVEFLVSFYNNEISEKSEIFDDQFSVERPDGSNFTLKIRSTKLEDSAMYFCATTGTGRNEQFFGPGTRLTVL.